These 4 T cell receptor delta chains were all obtained from the same sample, sequenced in a study of gamma-delta T cells after stem cell transplantation listed by TCRdb under 2016. The library was prepared using RT-PCR. The listed sequencing device is Illumina MiSeq. TCRdb processed the public reads again with the CATT caller, after which rows with matching DNA were combined. The sample records about 3,500 delta-chain clones, 9% to 14% of which are singletons. The ten largest clones add up to approximately 3% of the sample. The sequenced sample was gamma-delta T cells. Every receptor here comes from a human donor. It is not recorded whose cells these are; they may come from a transplant donor.

The chain recombines TRDV2 with TRDJ1, with 9 bases that match TRDD3. The J gene was missing in TCRdb and was found by matching the end of the DNA to germline. V lost 1 base, J lost 0 bases, and 14 bases stayed unmatched. Germline CDR1 and CDR2: GEAIGNYY and EKD. There are 19 residues in the CDR3. DNA for the CDR3: TGTGCCTGTGACACAGGGTACTGGGGGAGGACTCGGTACACCGATAAACTCATCTTT. Amino acids: CACDTGYWGRTRYTDKLIF.

This clone was seen a few times. The V gene is TRDV1, the J gene TRDJ1, with 9 positions matching TRDD3. CDR1 and CDR2 (germline): TSWWSYY, QGS. V shed 2 bases and J 2 bases; nucleotides not matched to a gene: 15. The CDR3 spans 19 residues. CDR3: CALGENLQGIRGPTDKLIF. The CDR3 DNA reads as TGTGCTCTTGGGGAAAACCTACAGGGGATACGCGGTCCAACCGATAAACTCATCTTT.

This chain connects TRDV1 to TRDJ1; 9 nucleotides match TRDD3. The CDR3 runs to 25 residues. The germline V gene has CDR1 TSWWSYY and CDR2 QGS. The V segment lost 4 bases and the J segment 0 bases; nucleotides outside the gene matches: 33. The CDR3 reads CALGVPYSYVGMGDKPSPYTDKLIF. The DNA of the CDR3 is TGTGCTCTTGGGGTACCCTATTCCTACGTAGGAATGGGGGATAAGCCTTCGCCGTACACCGATAAACTCATCTTT.

This chain connects TRDV1 to TRDJ1, with D unclear. The V and J ends lost 1 base and 6 bases respectively, with 21 bases between them. The CDR3 is 17 amino acids. Per the germline V gene, CDR1 is TSWWSYY and CDR2 is QGS. The CDR3 sequence is CALGEPTSPCGSHKLIF. CDR3 sequence (DNA): TGTGCTCTTGGGGAACCAACAAGCCCCTGCGGGAGTCATAAACTCATCTTT.